This T cell receptor beta chain originates from a study of T cells after yellow fever vaccination. In its sample, this clonotype was seen a few times. In making TCR cDNA, 5'RACE template switching added a universal primer site and UMIs to it. Each CDR3 protein is one row after TCRdb ran MiXCR on the 5' RACE reads. The profile shows a few hundred thousand distinct CDR3 sequences, less than 7.5% of them singletons. CDR3 length: 17 amino acids. The chain carries TRBV21-1 and TRBJ2-3. TRBV21-1 is a recognized pseudogene. The sequence was collected from a man between 25 and 39 years old who received the YFV17D yellow fever vaccine. Material: CD4+ T cells sorted from PBMCs, obtained on the day of the yellow fever booster vaccination. As DNA, the CDR3 is TGTGCCAGCAGCAAAGTGAGCCTCTCTAGGGGCACAGATACGCAGTATTTT. Translated, it gives CASSKVSLSRGTDTQYF.